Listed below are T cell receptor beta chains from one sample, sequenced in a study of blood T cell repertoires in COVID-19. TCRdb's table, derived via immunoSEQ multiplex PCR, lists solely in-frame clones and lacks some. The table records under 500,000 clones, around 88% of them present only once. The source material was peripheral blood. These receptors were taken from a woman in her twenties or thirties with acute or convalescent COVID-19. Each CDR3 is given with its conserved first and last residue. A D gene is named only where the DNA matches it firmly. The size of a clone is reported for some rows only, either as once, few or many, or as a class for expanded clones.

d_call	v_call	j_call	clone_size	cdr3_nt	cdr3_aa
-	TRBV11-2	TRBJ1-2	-	TGTGCCAGCAGCTTAGGGGGGGGAAACTATGGCTACACCTTC	CASSLGGGNYGYTF
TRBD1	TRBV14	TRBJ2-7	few	TGTGCCAGCAGCCAACATCCCGGGACAGGGCCCTACGAGCAGTACTTC	CASSQHPGTGPYEQYF
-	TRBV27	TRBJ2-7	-	TGTGCCAGCAGTTCCAGGACATTGGTCAGCCTTGAGCAGTACTTC	CASSSRTLVSLEQYF
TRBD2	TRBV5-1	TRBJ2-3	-	TGCGCCAGCAGCTTGGGAAGCGGGGAGTCCACAGATACGCAGTATTTT	CASSLGSGESTDTQYF
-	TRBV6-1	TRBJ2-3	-	TGTGCCAGCAGTGAAATGGGGGGTTCAGATACGCAGTATTTT	CASSEMGGSDTQYF
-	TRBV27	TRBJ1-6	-	TGTGCCAGCAGTTACGGGGGGGAGCGCAATTCACCCCTCCACTTT	CASSYGGERNSPLHF
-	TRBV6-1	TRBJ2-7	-	TGTGCCAGCAGTGAGATCGCAGGTGCAGGGTACGAGCAGTACTTC	CASSEIAGAGYEQYF
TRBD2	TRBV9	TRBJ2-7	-	TGTGCCAGCAGCCCGGGGTCTAGCGGGGGCTACGAGCAGTACTTC	CASSPGSSGGYEQYF
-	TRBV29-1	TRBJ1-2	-	TGCAGCGTCCTCACTCCCCCTTATGGCTACACCTTC	CSVLTPPYGYTF
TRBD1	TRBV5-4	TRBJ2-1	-	TGTGCCAGCAGTCAAGACAGGGGGAGAAATGAGCAGTTCTTC	CASSQDRGRNEQFF
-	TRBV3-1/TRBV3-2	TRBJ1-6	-	TGTGCCAGCAGCCTTCGGGGAACGAATTCACCCCTCCACTTT	CASSLRGTNSPLHF
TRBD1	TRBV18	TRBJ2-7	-	TGTGCCAGCTCACGACAGGGGGACGAGCAGTACTTC	CASSRQGDEQYF
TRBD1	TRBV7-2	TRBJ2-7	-	TGTGCCAGCAGCTTACTTGGGGACAGAAGCTCCTACGAGCAGTACTTC	CASSLLGDRSSYEQYF
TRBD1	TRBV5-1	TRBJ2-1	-	TGCGCCAGCAGCCCATGGACAGGGATGGTCAATGAGCAGTTCTTC	CASSPWTGMVNEQFF
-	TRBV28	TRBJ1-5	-	TGTGCCAGCAGTTTAGGTTCCTCGAGGGAGCCCCAGCATTTT	CASSLGSSREPQHF
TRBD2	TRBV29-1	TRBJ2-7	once	TGCAGGATCGGGGTAGCGGGGGTTCGGGAGCAGTACTTC	CRIGVAGVREQYF
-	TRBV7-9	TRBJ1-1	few	TGTGCCAGCAGCTTACTACTCATCCTACTGGGACTGCTGAACACTGAAGCTTTCTTT	CASSLLLILLGLLNTEAFF
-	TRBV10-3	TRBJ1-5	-	TGTGCCATCAGCGCAGGGGACCCCACCAGCAATCAGCCCCAGCATTTT	CAISAGDPTSNQPQHF
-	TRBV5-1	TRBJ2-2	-	TGCGCCAGCAGCTTGTGGAGGTCGGGACTCTTGAACACCGGGGAGCTGTTTTTT	CASSLWRSGLLNTGELFF
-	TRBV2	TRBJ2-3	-	TGTGCCAGCGGTTGGACAAGTCTCACAGATACGCAGTATTTT	CASGWTSLTDTQYF
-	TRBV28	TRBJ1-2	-	TGTGCCAGCGAAAGAGGGAATGGCTACACCTTC	CASERGNGYTF
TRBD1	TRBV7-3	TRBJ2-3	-	TGTGCCAGCAGATACGGGACAGGCCTTAGCACAGATACGCAGTATTTT	CASRYGTGLSTDTQYF
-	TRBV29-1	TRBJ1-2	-	TGCAGCGTTGTTGGCGGCGATAACTATGGCTACACCTTC	CSVVGGDNYGYTF
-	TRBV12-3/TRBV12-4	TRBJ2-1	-	TGTGCCAGCAGTTTCCGGGACAATGAGCAGTTCTTC	CASSFRDNEQFF
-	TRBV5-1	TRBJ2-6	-	TGCGCCAGCAGCTTGTGGGAGTCTGGGGCCAACGTCCTGACTTTC	CASSLWESGANVLTF
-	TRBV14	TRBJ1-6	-	TGTGCCAGCAGCCGCCACGGACAGATATCCAATTCACCCCTCCACTTT	CASSRHGQISNSPLHF
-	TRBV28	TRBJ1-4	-	TGTGCCAGCAGGCTTGGGGGGGAAACTAATGAAAAACTGTTTTTT	CASRLGGETNEKLFF
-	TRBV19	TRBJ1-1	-	TGTGCCAGTACCGACAGGCCGGGTCTAGAAGCTTTCTTT	CASTDRPGLEAFF
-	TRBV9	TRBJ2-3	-	TGTGCCAGCAGCCCCGCGACTAACACAGATACGCAGTATTTT	CASSPATNTDTQYF
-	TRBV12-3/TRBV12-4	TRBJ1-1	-	TGTGCCAGCAGTCCGAGGGTCACTGAAGCTTTCTTT	CASSPRVTEAFF
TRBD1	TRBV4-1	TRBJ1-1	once	TGCGCCAGCAGCCTGTCCCCAGGGGGCACTGAAGCTTTCTTT	CASSLSPGGTEAFF
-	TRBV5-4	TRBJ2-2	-	TGTGCCAGCAGCCCCAGGGGAGCCCTTCGGGACACCGGGGAGCTGTTTTTT	CASSPRGALRDTGELFF
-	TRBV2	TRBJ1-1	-	TGTGCCAGCAGCCCTACAGGGAACACTGAAGCTTTCTTT	CASSPTGNTEAFF
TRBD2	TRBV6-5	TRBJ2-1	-	TGTGCCAGCAGAGTAGGAGCGGGGGGGTACAATGAGCAGTTCTTC	CASRVGAGGYNEQFF
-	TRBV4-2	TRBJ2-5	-	TGTGCCAGCAGCCAAGTGGGCTCGGAGACCCAGTACTTC	CASSQVGSETQYF
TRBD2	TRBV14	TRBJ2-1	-	TGTGCCAGCAGCCACTTTAGCGGGGCTTACAATGAGCAGTTCTTC	CASSHFSGAYNEQFF
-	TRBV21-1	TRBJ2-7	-	TGTGCCAGCAATAGGACAGGGGAGAGGTACGAGCAGTACTTC	CASNRTGERYEQYF
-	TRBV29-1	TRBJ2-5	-	TGCAGCGTTGTTATACAGCCGGAAGAGACCCAGTACTTC	CSVVIQPEETQYF
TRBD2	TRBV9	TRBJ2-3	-	TGTGCCAGCAGCCCCCGGACTAGTGTGGAGGCGCAGTATTTT	CASSPRTSVEAQYF
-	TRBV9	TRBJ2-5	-	TGTGCCAGCAGCGACAACAGGGTGGGAGAGACCCAGTACTTC	CASSDNRVGETQYF
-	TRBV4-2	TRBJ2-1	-	TGTGCCAGCAGCCAAGCCTTATACAATGAGCAGTTCTTC	CASSQALYNEQFF
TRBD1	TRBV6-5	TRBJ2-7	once	TGTGCCACCAAGACAGGGGCCATGTACGAGCAGTACTTC	CATKTGAMYEQYF
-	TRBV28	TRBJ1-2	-	TGTGCCAGCACCAATACAGGGTCGGGGAAATTAGGCTACACCTTC	CASTNTGSGKLGYTF
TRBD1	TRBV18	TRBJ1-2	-	TGTGCCAGCTCACCACCTGACAGGGCAGGTGGCTACACCTTC	CASSPPDRAGGYTF
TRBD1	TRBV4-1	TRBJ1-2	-	TGCGCCAGCAGCCAAGTGAGGGGGCTGCTGGATGGCTACACCTTC	CASSQVRGLLDGYTF
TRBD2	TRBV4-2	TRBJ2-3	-	TGTGCCAGCAGCCAAGATAGCCTAGCGGGGGGCACAGATACGCAGTATTTT	CASSQDSLAGGTDTQYF
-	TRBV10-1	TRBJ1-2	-	TGCGCCAGAGACCAACAGGGATCCTATGGCTACACCTTC	CARDQQGSYGYTF
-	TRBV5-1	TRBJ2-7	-	TGCGCCAGCAGCTTGGGTTGGGGGGAGATAGAGGAGTACTTC	CASSLGWGEIEEYF
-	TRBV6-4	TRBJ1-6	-	TGTGCCAGCTCTTACAGCTATAATTCACCCCTCCACTTT	CASSYSYNSPLHF
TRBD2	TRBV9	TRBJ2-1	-	TGTGCCAGCAGCGTAACTAGCGGGCAGGGGGGTGAGCAGTTCTTC	CASSVTSGQGGEQFF
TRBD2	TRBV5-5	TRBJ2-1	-	TGTGCCAGCAGCGCGGGACTAGCGGGGTTTGGGGGTGAGCAGTTCTTC	CASSAGLAGFGGEQFF
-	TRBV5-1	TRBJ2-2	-	TGCGCCAGCAGAAGTCAGGGGACCGGGGAGCTGTTTTTT	CASRSQGTGELFF
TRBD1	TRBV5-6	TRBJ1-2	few	TGTGCCAGCAGCTCATACAGGGGGCAATCAGGCTACACCTTC	CASSSYRGQSGYTF
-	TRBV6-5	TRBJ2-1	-	TGTGCCTCCGATGGCTCGCGGAACAATGAGCAGTTCTTC	CASDGSRNNEQFF
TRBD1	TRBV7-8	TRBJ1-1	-	TGTGCCCGAGACAGGGGGATAAGAACTGAAGCTTTCTTT	CARDRGIRTEAFF
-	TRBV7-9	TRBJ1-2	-	TGTGCCAGCAGCTTTCAGGGGCCGGGGATCTATGGCTACACCTTC	CASSFQGPGIYGYTF
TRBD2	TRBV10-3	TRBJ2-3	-	TGTGCCATCACCGACGGACTAGCTGGAGATACGCAGTATTTT	CAITDGLAGDTQYF
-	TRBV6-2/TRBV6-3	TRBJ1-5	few	TGTGCCAGCAGCCTTGTGAGGGCGGCTCAGCCCCAGCATTTT	CASSLVRAAQPQHF
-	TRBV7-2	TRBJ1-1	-	TGTGCCAGCAGCTTAGAGGTTAGCATGAACACTGAAGCTTTCTTT	CASSLEVSMNTEAFF
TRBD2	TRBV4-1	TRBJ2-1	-	TGCGCCAGCAGCCAAGATCGGGACTATCTTAATGAGCAGTTCTTC	CASSQDRDYLNEQFF